The source of this TCR beta chain is a study of shared clonotypes between healthy human individuals. Germline V lookup: CDR1 KGHSH, CDR2 LQKENI. Trimming cost V 5 bases and J 0 bases, with 12 bases left between them. The CDR3 is made up of 15 amino acids. In the case of this clone: What it binds is not known.

At the deep level, the assay was run. Sequencing was performed with immunoSEQ multiplex PCR; in TCRdb, only in-frame clones are kept and a portion is missing. The table includes under 600,000 clones, roughly 95% detected once. Regarding the study as a whole: Some naive CD4 clonotypes, 4.5% to 5.5%, turned up in common across several donors.

Donors included only healthy HIV-negative adults lacking recent acute infections or vaccinations. Each donor was a Caucasian adult residing in Nashville, Tennessee. The specimen sequenced was naive CD4+ T cells sorted from blood. The subset here: CD45RA+ positively selected. This TCR derives from a woman in her 30s in good health. The chain recombines TRBV18 with TRBJ2-3; TRBD2 might be the D (6 bases). The chain's CDR3 is CASSGREFSTDTQYF. DNA for the CDR3: TGTGCCAGCTCAGGCCGGGAGTTCAGCACAGATACGCAGTATTTT.